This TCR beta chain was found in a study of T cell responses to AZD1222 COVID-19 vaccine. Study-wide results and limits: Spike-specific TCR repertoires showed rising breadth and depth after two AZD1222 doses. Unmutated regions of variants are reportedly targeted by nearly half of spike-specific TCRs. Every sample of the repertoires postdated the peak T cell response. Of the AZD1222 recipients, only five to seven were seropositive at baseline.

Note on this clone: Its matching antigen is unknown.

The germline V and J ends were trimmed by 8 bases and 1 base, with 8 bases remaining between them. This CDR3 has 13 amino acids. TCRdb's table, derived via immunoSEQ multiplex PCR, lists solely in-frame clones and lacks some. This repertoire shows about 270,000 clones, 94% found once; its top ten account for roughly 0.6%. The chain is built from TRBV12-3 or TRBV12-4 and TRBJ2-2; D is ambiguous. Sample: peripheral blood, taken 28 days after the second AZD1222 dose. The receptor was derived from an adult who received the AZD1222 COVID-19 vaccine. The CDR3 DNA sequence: TGTGCCAGCCTTCAAGAGAACACCGGGGAGCTGTTTTTT. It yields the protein CASLQENTGELFF.